Shown below are 27 T cell receptor beta chains from a single sample sequenced in a study of blood T cell repertoires in COVID-19. The repertoire was sequenced with immunoSEQ multiplex PCR; TCRdb's copy has only in-frame clones and lacks some. The sample consists of around 200,000 clones, roughly 80% of them appearing once. The sample taken for sequencing was PBMCs or T cells enriched from blood (not recorded which). These receptors were taken from a woman in her twenties or thirties who had recovered from COVID-19.

The chain employs TRBV28 and TRBJ2-5; 9 bases map to TRBD2. CDR1 is MDHEN and CDR2 is SYDVKM in the germline V gene. The CDR3 runs to 21 residues. The J segment lost 4 bases and the V segment lost 0 bases, leaving 21 bases of the junction unmatched. In DNA form, the CDR3 reads TGTGCCAGCAGTTTATGGGGGGTAGCGGGAGAGTCGGTGGGCCCACCAGAGACCCAGTACTTC. The encoded protein is CASSLWGVAGESVGPPETQYF.

CDR3 protein: CASSQGLAGVDTQYF. The CDR3 nucleotides are TGCGCCAGCAGCCAGGGACTAGCGGGAGTGGATACGCAGTATTTT. The rearrangement uses TRBV4-1 and TRBJ2-3; TRBD2 matches at 14 bases. V shed 3 bases and J 6 bases; nucleotides not matched to a gene: 2. Germline V gene sequence: CDR1 MGHRA, CDR2 YSYEKL. The CDR3 runs to 15 residues.

This clone was detected only once. The chain carries TRBV20-1 and TRBJ1-2; D might be TRBD1 (6 bases). Per the germline V gene, CDR1 is DFQATT and CDR2 is SNEGSKA (reference sequence). The CDR3 runs 10 residues. Trimming removed 5 bases from V and 8 bases from J, with 9 bases in between. The CDR3 coding sequence is TGCAGTGCTTACAGGGTCGGCTACACCTTC. Translated, it gives CSAYRVGYTF.

The count of this clone is one. V gene TRBV11-2 combines with J gene TRBJ1-2, with TRBD1 matching 8 bases. J was trimmed by 4 bases and V by 5 bases; bases with no gene match: 9. The CDR3 contains 15 residues. Germline V gene sequence: CDR1 SGHAT, CDR2 FQNNGV. The CDR3 reads CASSLLGQGSYGYTF. For the CDR3, the DNA is TGTGCCAGCAGCCTACTCGGACAGGGTAGCTATGGCTACACCTTC.

The chain carries TRBV6-5 and TRBJ2-4; TRBD2 aligns across 8 bases. The CDR3 has 13 amino acids. The V gene's germline CDR1 is MNHEY and CDR2 SVGAGI. V gave up 8 bases and J gave up 6 bases; unmatched junction bases: 6. The CDR3 loop reads CASHGGVGNIQYF. The DNA of the CDR3 is TGTGCCAGCCACGGGGGGGTCGGAAACATTCAGTACTTC.

The V call is TRBV7-9, the J call TRBJ1-6; a weak D match, TRBD1 (5 bases). Germline V gene data show CDR1 as SEHNR and CDR2 as FQNEAQ (reference sequence). This CDR3 spans 12 amino acids. The V gene lost 5 bases and the J gene lost 7 bases, with 6 bases spanning the gap. The CDR3 reads CASSKGNSPLHF. CDR3 nucleotide sequence: TGTGCCAGCAGCAAGGGGAATTCACCCCTCCACTTT.

The chain carries TRBV5-1 and TRBJ2-1, with D uncertain. The germline CDR1 and CDR2 sequences are SGHRS and YFSETQ. The CDR3 sequence is 18 residues long. The germline V and J ends were trimmed by 4 bases and 2 bases, with 22 bases remaining between them. The CDR3 nucleotides are TGCGCCAGCAGCCCGCCCCTGCTAACCCCCCTTGCCTACAATGAGCAGTTCTTC. Translated, it gives CASSPPLLTPLAYNEQFF. Drawing the rest from reference TRBV5-1 and TRBJ2-1, the complete variable domain is KAGVTQTPRYLIKTRGQQVTLSCSPISGHRSVSWYQQTPGQGLQFLFEYFSETQRNKGNFPGRFSGRQFSNSRSEMNVSTLELGDSALYLCASSPPLLTPLAYNEQFFGPGTRLTVL.

This clone has at least ten counts. This chain uses TRBV2 with TRBJ1-1; 7 nucleotides agree with TRBD1. This CDR3 contains 13 residues. J gave up 4 bases and V 5 bases, and 4 bases lay outside the gene matches. Per germline, CDR1 SNHLY and CDR2 FYNNEI. The CDR3 loop reads CASSQTGFTEAFF. As DNA, the CDR3 is TGTGCCAGCAGTCAGACAGGGTTCACTGAAGCTTTCTTT.

This chain uses TRBV11-3 with TRBJ2-1; 11 bases match TRBD2. Trimming at V came to 0 bases and at J to 7 bases, leaving 8 bases not matched to a gene. This CDR3 comprises 17 residues. CDR1 and CDR2 (germline): SGHNT, YENEEA. The CDR3, as DNA: TGTGCCAGCAGCTTAGAAACTAGCGGGGGTTTAAGGAATGAGCAGTTCTTC. It encodes CASSLETSGGLRNEQFF.

The chain joins TRBV28 to TRBJ2-7; possibly TRBD2 for D (6 bases). Germline V gene sequence: CDR1 MDHEN, CDR2 SYDVKM. Trimming stripped 3 bases from V and 4 bases from J, with 10 bases between. The CDR3 is 13 residues long. DNA for the CDR3: TGTGCCAGCAGTTTCGGCGGAGGGTACGAGCAGTACGTC. It is translated as CASSFGGGYEQYV.

The V call is TRBV3-1 (or the pseudogene TRBV3-2), the J call TRBJ1-6; D remains ambiguous. The CDR3 covers 15 residues. Germline lookup yields CDR1 LGHDT and CDR2 YNNKEL (reference sequence). The ends were cut back, 0 bases at V and 7 bases at J, with 10 bases in the middle. The CDR3 sequence: CASSQEWQRNSPLHF. CDR3 DNA sequence: TGTGCCAGCAGCCAAGAATGGCAGCGGAATTCACCCCTCCACTTT.

The gene calls are TRBV19 and TRBJ1-1; 11 bases match TRBD1. The V segment lost 6 bases and the J segment 3 bases; nucleotides outside the gene matches: 3. CDR3 length: 14 amino acids. CDR1 and CDR2 from the germline V gene are LNHDA and SQIVND (reference sequence). DNA for the CDR3: TGTGCCAGTAGCCTGGGACAGGGGGACACTGAAGCTTTCTTT. It translates to CASSLGQGDTEAFF.

V usage is TRBV11-3 and J usage is TRBJ2-1; D perhaps matches TRBD1 (5 bases). CDR3 length equals 13 residues. Trimming took off 5 bases at V and 3 bases at J, with 8 bases between the two ends. Germline assignment: CDR1 SGHNT and CDR2 YENEEA. This chain's CDR3 is CASSPTGYNEQFF. The CDR3 nucleotides are TGTGCCAGCAGCCCAACAGGCTACAATGAGCAGTTCTTC.

Only one count was recorded for this clone. This chain links TRBV27 with TRBJ1-3, with 7 bases matching TRBD1. The length of the CDR3 is 13 residues. J was trimmed by 7 bases and V by 9 bases; bases with no gene match: 9. Germline CDR1 MNHEY, CDR2 SMNVEV (reference sequence). CDR3 DNA sequence: TGTGCCAGTAGGGACAGATCAATCAACACCATATATTTT. It is translated as CASRDRSINTIYF.

The chain joins TRBV29-1 to TRBJ1-2; perhaps TRBD1 as D (6 bases). CDR1 and CDR2 from the germline V gene are SQVTM and ANQGSEA. The ends were cut back, 6 bases at V and 4 bases at J, with 15 bases in the middle. CDR3 size: 13 residues. CDR3 DNA sequence: TGCAGCGTCCCTAGGACAGATTCCTATGGCTACACCTTC. Translation: CSVPRTDSYGYTF.

The chain is built from TRBV10-3 and TRBJ1-1; 8 bases line up with TRBD1. This CDR3 is built from 17 residues. Germline V lookup: CDR1 ENHRY, CDR2 SYGVKD. After removal of 10 bases from V and 0 bases from J, the junction contained 16 bases not matched to a gene. CDR3 in DNA: TGTGCCACATCGCCACAACGGACAGGGCACATGAACACTGAAGCTTTCTTT. This encodes CATSPQRTGHMNTEAFF.

The rearrangement uses TRBV6-2 or TRBV6-3 and TRBJ2-2, with 7 bases identical to TRBD1. Per germline, CDR1 MNHEY and CDR2 SVGEGT. J was trimmed by 0 bases and V by 3 bases; bases with no gene match: 4. This CDR3 has 16 residues. The CDR3 bases are TGTGCCAGCAGTTATGGGACAGACGCGAACACCGGGGAGCTGTTTTTT. Its protein product is CASSYGTDANTGELFF.

The chain has TRBV5-1 and TRBJ2-7, with 7 bases lining up with TRBD1. CDR1 SGHRS and CDR2 YFSETQ come from the germline V gene. The CDR3 runs 17 residues. Germline trimming cut 3 bases from V and 2 bases from J; bases unmatched to any gene: 14. CDR3 in DNA: TGCGCCAGCAGCTCGGCCGCCGGGACAGCCGTCGCCTACGAGCAGTACTTC. Residues: CASSSAAGTAVAYEQYF.

The rearrangement uses TRBV6-1 and TRBJ1-2, with D unresolved. CDR3 length: 16 amino acids. CDR1 and CDR2 from the germline V gene are MNHNS and SASEGT. Deletions cut 0 bases from V and 12 bases from J, with 23 bases between. DNA of the CDR3: TGTGCCAGCAGTGAAGCGTTAAGCGGAGGCTGGTCTAAGAACACCTTC. It encodes CASSEALSGGWSKNTF.

This rearrangement joins TRBV9 to TRBJ1-6; no clear D gene. Trimming stripped 6 bases from V and 5 bases from J, with 12 bases between. Per the germline V gene, CDR1 is SGDLS and CDR2 is YYNGEE. The CDR3 sequence is 14 residues long. In DNA form, the CDR3 reads TGTGCCAGCAACCAAGACACCGATAATTCACCCCTCCACTTT. Translating it yields CASNQDTDNSPLHF.

The chain recombines TRBV6-5 with TRBJ2-3, with 15 positions matching TRBD2. The CDR3 sequence is 16 residues long. The V gene end was trimmed by 2 bases and the J gene end by 5 bases; junction bases not matched to a gene: 2. Per the germline V gene, CDR1 is MNHEY and CDR2 is SVGAGI. The DNA for the CDR3 is TGTGCCAGCAGTTACAGGACTAGCGGGAGGGGAGATACGCAGTATTTT. It is translated as CASSYRTSGRGDTQYF.

The chain recombines TRBV30 with TRBJ1-1, with 8 nucleotides matching TRBD1. Germline trimming cut 5 bases from V and 1 base from J; bases unmatched to any gene: 6. Germline V gene sequence: CDR1 GTSNPN, CDR2 SVGIG (reference sequence). The CDR3 has 14 residues. The CDR3 here is CAWDPTGANTEAFF. In DNA, the CDR3 is TGTGCCTGGGACCCGACAGGGGCGAACACTGAAGCTTTCTTT.

This clone was seen a single time. The rearrangement links TRBV20-1 to TRBJ2-3, with 7 nucleotides matching TRBD2. J was trimmed by 3 bases and V by 3 bases; bases with no gene match: 6. This CDR3 contains 14 residues. Germline V lookup: CDR1 DFQATT, CDR2 SNEGSKA (reference sequence). CDR3 protein: CSASRAGVTDTQYF. The DNA of the CDR3 is TGCAGTGCTAGTAGGGCGGGGGTGACAGATACGCAGTATTTT.

A single count supports this clone. V and J are TRBV5-4 and TRBJ1-1; 10 bases are a match to TRBD1. The ends lost 4 bases at V and 1 base at J; junction bases unmatched: 1. Germline V gene sequence: CDR1 SGHNT, CDR2 YYREEE (reference sequence). This CDR3 is built from 14 residues. CDR3 sequence: CASSRTGGNTEAFF. The CDR3 DNA follows: TGTGCCAGCAGCAGGACAGGGGGGAACACTGAAGCTTTCTTT.

Comment on this clone: A junction boundary mismatches the germline segment, possibly from a read error. The chain is built from TRBV7-4 and TRBJ1-4, with D tentatively TRBD1 (6 bases). The V gene's germline CDR1 is SGHVT and CDR2 SQSDAQ. This CDR3 region has 13 residues. The CDR3 nucleotides read TGTGCCAGCAGCTTATTCGGAAGGGACATAATGACTTTT. This encodes CASSLFGRDIMTF.

The chain uses TRBV28 and TRBJ2-3, with TRBD2 matching over 12 bases. Germline V CDR1 and CDR2: MDHEN, SYDVKM. The trim removed 5 bases at V and 0 bases at J, leaving 6 bases unmatched. This CDR3 region has 17 residues. CDR3 DNA: TGTGCCAGCAGTGAAACGGGACTAGCGGGCAGCACAGATACGCAGTATTTT. Translation gives CASSETGLAGSTDTQYF.

The chain links TRBV6-5 to TRBJ1-5; maybe TRBD1 (5 bases). Trimming cost V 3 bases and J 9 bases, with 9 bases left between them. From germline, CDR1 is MNHEY and CDR2 SVGAGI. The CDR3 runs 12 residues. The CDR3 coding sequence is TGTGCCAGCAGTTATCCGGGGGGGCCCCAGCATTTT. Translated: CASSYPGGPQHF.